This T cell receptor beta chain was sequenced in a study of monozygotic twins with cystic fibrosis. Study-wide points: Low clonality (median roughly 0.009) suggested a mostly naive repertoire. Shared CDR3 numbers were not associated with age, concordance or severity. Unrelated CF individuals shared fewer identical clonotypes than monozygotic CF twins.

Produced via immunoSEQ multiplex PCR; TCRdb's table is partial and in-frame only. The sample lists 18,000 or so clones; 75% to 95% were seen once. Germline-derived CDR1 and CDR2 are SGDLS and YYNGEE. The CDR3 is 16 residues long. V lost 2 bases and J lost 2, with 17 bases in between. As to this clone: What it binds is not known.

The receptor was derived from a girl aged 2 to 10 with cystic fibrosis. This chain links TRBV9 with TRBJ2-7; D not resolved. What was sequenced was blood. CDR3 residues: CASSVRAADSTYEQYF. CDR3 DNA sequence: TGTGCCAGCAGCGTTAGGGCCGCCGACTCTACCTACGAGCAGTACTTC.